One and the same sample provided the 24 T cell receptor beta chains below, sequenced in a study of response to subunit inactivated influenza vaccine. In TCRdb, the RT-PCR reads were re-called with MiXCR into one record per CDR3 protein. The sample holds hundreds of thousands of distinct CDR3 sequences, 11% to 15% seen once. This material consisted of PBMCs from blood, taken 14 to 15 days before vaccination. The source is a man between 50 and 59 years old who received an inactivated influenza vaccine.

This clonotype occurred a few times. The gene calls are TRBV30 and TRBJ2-1; D is ambiguous. Germline-derived CDR1 and CDR2 are GTSNPN and SVGIG (reference sequence). V was cut by 0 bases and J by 5 bases, with 8 bases left in between. The CDR3 runs 13 residues. CDR3 sequence reads: CAWSVNRDNEQFF. DNA for the CDR3: TGTGCCTGGAGTGTGAATCGGGACAATGAGCAGTTCTTC.

In its sample, this clonotype was seen a few times. The V call is TRBV15, the J call TRBJ2-2; no clear D gene. Trimming took 2 bases from V and 3 from J, leaving 10 bases between them. Germline V gene lookup returns CDR1 LNHNV and CDR2 YYDKDF (reference sequence). The CDR3 is 15 residues long. The chain's CDR3 is CATSRPLPDTGELFF. The DNA for the CDR3 is TGTGCCACCAGCAGACCCTTGCCGGACACCGGGGAGCTGTTTTTT.

The J gene is TRBJ2-3, the V gene TRBV6-2 or TRBV6-3; 10 nucleotides align to TRBD2. Trimming took 10 bases from V and 4 from J; bases not matched to a gene: 8. The CDR3 totals 14 residues. The germline V gene encodes CDR1 MNHEY and CDR2 SVGEGT. CDR3 sequence (DNA): TGTGCCACCGTAGCGGGAGGATCCTCAGATACGCAGTATTTT. This translates into CATVAGGSSDTQYF.

This clonotype was found a few times. V and J are TRBV5-1 and TRBJ1-1; possibly TRBD1 for D (5 bases). This CDR3 contains 13 residues. V was cut by 7 bases and J by 1 base, with 11 bases left in between. From germline, CDR1 is SGHRS and CDR2 YFSETQ. CDR3: CASGGGRNTEAFF. Written as DNA, the CDR3 is TGCGCCAGCGGCGGGGGACGGAACACTGAAGCTTTCTTT.

This clonotype showed up just a few times. The rearrangement joins TRBV6-5 to TRBJ1-1; D ambiguous. Trimming removed 2 bases from V and 1 base from J, with 17 bases in between. Germline assignment: CDR1 MNHEY and CDR2 SVGAGI. CDR3 length: 17 amino acids. CDR3 DNA sequence: TGTGCCAGCAGTTACCCCGGCGGGCTACCGAGGAACACTGAAGCTTTCTTT. Protein sequence: CASSYPGGLPRNTEAFF.

The V and J genes are TRBV4-1 and TRBJ1-4, with unresolved D. This CDR3 spans 16 amino acids. V lost 4 bases to trimming and J lost 8 bases, with 20 bases between them. Germline assignment: CDR1 MGHRA and CDR2 YSYEKL. This CDR3 is CASSRGGGAVYEKLFF. CDR3 DNA: TGCGCCAGCAGCCGTGGAGGAGGCGCCGTTTACGAAAAACTGTTTTTT.

V is TRBV20-1 and J is TRBJ2-1; D ambiguous. Per the germline V gene, CDR1 is DFQATT and CDR2 is SNEGSKA (reference sequence). This CDR3 has 17 amino acids. V was shortened by 2 bases and J by 4 bases, with 21 bases between the two germline ends. CDR3 protein: CSARTHGSRIGYNEQFF. The CDR3 DNA reads as TGCAGTGCTAGAACTCACGGGTCCCGCATCGGGTACAATGAGCAGTTCTTC.

This chain connects TRBV27 to TRBJ2-6; no clear D. V was shortened by 0 bases and J by 0 bases, with 6 bases between the two germline ends. CDR3 length equals 16 residues. Germline lookup yields CDR1 MNHEY and CDR2 SMNVEV (reference sequence). The CDR3 sequence is CASSLSYHSGANVLTF. In DNA, the CDR3 is TGTGCCAGCAGTTTATCGTACCACTCTGGGGCCAACGTCCTGACTTTC.

This chain joins TRBV12-3 or TRBV12-4 and TRBJ1-4, with unresolved D. V was clipped by 3 bases and J by 5 bases, with 10 bases between them. The CDR3 extends over 14 amino acids. This CDR3 reads CASSFRGINEKLFF. CDR3 DNA sequence: TGTGCCAGCAGTTTCCGCGGTATAAATGAAAAACTGTTTTTT.

The V call is TRBV12-3 or TRBV12-4, the J call TRBJ1-2, with D maybe TRBD1 (6 bases). The ends were cut back, 6 bases at V and 0 bases at J, with 8 bases in the middle. The CDR3 spans 13 residues. For the CDR3, the DNA is TGTGCCAGCAGGGGGACAACTAACTATGGCTACACCTTC. This translates into CASRGTTNYGYTF.

This rearrangement joins TRBV5-1 to TRBJ2-1; D is ambiguous. The CDR3 is 14 amino acids. The germline CDR1 and CDR2 sequences are SGHRS and YFSETQ. V lost 0 bases and J lost 6, with 10 bases in between. CDR3 in DNA: TGCGCCAGCAGCTTGGATTATGGTTTCAATGAGCAGTTCTTC. Translation gives CASSLDYGFNEQFF.

The rearrangement links TRBV6-5 to TRBJ2-3; 8 positions agree with TRBD2. The V gene end was trimmed by 4 bases and the J gene end by 1 base; junction bases not matched to a gene: 1. The length of the CDR3 is 14 residues. The germline V gene encodes CDR1 MNHEY and CDR2 SVGAGI. DNA for the CDR3: TGTGCCAGCAGTTGGCGGGGGGGCACAGATACGCAGTATTTT. It encodes CASSWRGGTDTQYF.

The gene calls are TRBV6-2 or TRBV6-3 and TRBJ1-1, with 9 positions matching TRBD1. The germline V gene has CDR1 MNHEY and CDR2 SVGEGT. The CDR3 contains 14 residues. V lost 4 bases, J lost 2 bases, and 2 bases stayed unmatched. The CDR3 spells CASSWTGVNTEAFF. The CDR3 region has the DNA TGTGCCAGCAGTTGGACAGGGGTAAACACTGAAGCTTTCTTT.

The chain joins TRBV7-2 to TRBJ1-6; the D is unclear. The CDR3 has 14 residues. Trimming took off 3 bases at V and 7 bases at J, with 10 bases between the two ends. Germline V gives CDR1 SGHTA, CDR2 FQGNSA. The CDR3 loop is CASSLATDNSPLHF. In DNA, the CDR3 is TGTGCCAGCAGCTTGGCCACCGACAATTCACCCCTCCACTTT.

This clonotype was observed at least ten times. The rearrangement joins TRBV2 to TRBJ1-5; D might be TRBD1 (6 bases). Deletions cut 7 bases from V and 9 bases from J, with 16 bases between. Germline loops: CDR1 SNHLY, CDR2 FYNNEI. This CDR3 is built from 13 residues. The CDR3 here is CASNQAGDGPQHF. The CDR3 DNA is TGTGCCAGCAATCAGGCAGGGGATGGGCCCCAGCATTTT.

This chain connects TRBV11-1 to TRBJ2-1; 7 nucleotides align to TRBD2. The V segment lost 4 bases and the J segment 4 bases; nucleotides outside the gene matches: 7. The germline V gene encodes CDR1 SGHAT and CDR2 FQDESV (reference sequence). This CDR3 region has 15 residues. The CDR3 DNA reads TGTGCCAGCAGCTCTGGGACTACCCGATACAATGAGCAGTTCTTC. Its protein product is CASSSGTTRYNEQFF.

The chain uses TRBV5-1 and TRBJ2-2; 8 bases match TRBD1. The V segment lost 4 bases and the J segment 6 bases; nucleotides outside the gene matches: 14. The germline V gene encodes CDR1 SGHRS and CDR2 YFSETQ. The CDR3 runs 17 residues. The CDR3 here is CASSLGPGQGEAGELFF. The DNA for the CDR3 is TGCGCCAGCAGCCTGGGGCCCGGACAGGGCGAGGCCGGGGAGCTGTTTTTT.

The CDR3 DNA follows: TGCAGCGTTGAAACAGGGGGTGGTGAAAAACTGTTTTTT. The encoded protein is CSVETGGGEKLFF. The chain employs TRBV29-1 and TRBJ1-4; TRBD1 aligns across 8 bases. CDR3 length: 13 amino acids. V gave up 2 bases and J gave up 7 bases; unmatched junction bases: 3. Germline V gene lookup returns CDR1 SQVTM and CDR2 ANQGSEA.

V usage is TRBV12-3 or TRBV12-4 and J usage is TRBJ2-7, with 11 bases that match TRBD1. The CDR3 has 15 amino acids. J lost 7 bases, V lost 6 bases, and 11 bases had no gene match. This CDR3 reads CASSALRTGGVEQYF. DNA of the CDR3: TGTGCCAGCAGCGCCCTCCGGACAGGGGGCGTAGAGCAGTACTTC.

The V gene is TRBV20-1, the J gene TRBJ2-2; D might be TRBD1 or TRBD2, each matching 5 bases. V was shortened by 1 base and J by 0 bases, with 15 bases between the two germline ends. This CDR3 region has 17 residues. Germline CDR1 DFQATT, CDR2 SNEGSKA (reference sequence). CDR3 nucleotides: TGCAGTGCTAGAGGGAGTTGGGACCGCTCGAACACCGGGGAGCTGTTTTTT. Its protein is CSARGSWDRSNTGELFF.

This clonotype has a handful of counts. This chain connects TRBV4-2 to TRBJ2-2; no definite D call. Trimming took 0 bases from V and 1 from J, leaving 15 bases between them. Germline V lookup: CDR1 LGHNA, CDR2 YNFKEQ. CDR3 length equals 18 residues. The CDR3 coding sequence is TGTGCCAGCAGCCAAGACCCTTCTTCGCGGAGGAACACCGGGGAGCTGTTTTTT. Amino acids: CASSQDPSSRRNTGELFF.

This clonotype was counted many times. This rearrangement joins TRBV5-1 to TRBJ2-5; TRBD2 matches at 14 bases. After removal of 3 bases from V and 4 bases from J, the junction contained 5 bases not matched to a gene. This CDR3 region has 16 residues. CDR1 SGHRS and CDR2 YFSETQ come from the germline V gene. The CDR3 DNA is TGCGCCAGCAGCTCTGGGACTAGCGGGAGTCGAGAGACCCAGTACTTC. It is translated as CASSSGTSGSRETQYF.

The chain links TRBV4-1 to TRBJ2-2, with unresolved D. Trimming pared 1 base from V and 3 bases from J, leaving 9 bases between. From germline, CDR1 is MGHRA and CDR2 YSYEKL. The CDR3 sequence is 15 residues long. CDR3 DNA: TGCGCCAGCAGCCAAGGACCTCGGGACACCGGGGAGCTGTTTTTT. It specifies CASSQGPRDTGELFF.

This clonotype was observed a handful of times. The genes are TRBV21-1 and TRBJ2-1; the table's D call TRBD2 went unverified against the DNA. TRBV21-1 is classified as a pseudogene. This CDR3 region has 15 residues. The CDR3 region has the DNA TGTGCCAGCAGCAAAGCGAATAGCGGGAGTTTTGAGCAGTTCTTC. This encodes CASSKANSGSFEQFF.